The 12 T cell receptor beta chains reported below all come from one sample, sequenced in a study of molecular identifiers for immune sequencing clone quantification. MiXCR was run by TCRdb on the PCR reads, yielding one entry per CDR3 protein. The sample consists of tens of thousands of distinct CDR3 sequences, around a sixth of them appearing once. The sample consisted of naive CD8+ T cells from blood, with Jurkat cell RNA spiked in. Subset: FACS-sorted CD8+CD4-CCR7+CD45RA+ naive T cells. Source of these receptors: a human donor in good health. Some libraries in this study had Jurkat cell RNA spiked in.

The chain carries TRBV12-5 and TRBJ2-5, with 7 positions matching TRBD2. The CDR3 loop spans 15 amino acids. V lost 5 bases and J lost 5; bases outside the gene matches: 11. CDR1 LGHNT and CDR2 FRNRAP come from the germline V gene. The DNA for the CDR3 is TGTGCTAGTGGTGCTACGGGGGGTAGCCTGGAGACCCAGTACTTC. Its protein product is CASGATGGSLETQYF.

Many counts were recorded for this clonotype. This chain links TRBV9 with TRBJ1-2, with 7 bases that match TRBD1. With 0 bases clipped from V and 6 bases from J, the junction kept 8 bases outside the gene matches. CDR1 SGDLS and CDR2 YYNGEE come from the germline V gene. The CDR3 consists of 15 residues. CDR3 region: CASSVVWDSRDGYTF. The CDR3 bases are TGTGCCAGCAGCGTAGTGTGGGACAGCCGGGATGGCTACACCTTC.

The genes are TRBV7-9 and TRBJ2-5; no clear D gene. Germline V gives CDR1 SEHNR, CDR2 FQNEAQ (reference sequence). Trimming pared 4 bases from V and 3 bases from J, leaving 9 bases between. CDR3 length: 13 residues. The CDR3 loop is CASSSLLEETQYF. The CDR3 coding sequence is TGTGCCAGCAGCTCACTTTTAGAAGAGACCCAGTACTTC. Full variable domain (outside the CDR3, taken from reference TRBV7-9 and TRBJ2-5): DTGVSQNPRHKITKRGQNVTFRCDPISEHNRLYWYRQTLGQGPEFLTYFQNEAQLEKSRLLSDRFSAERPKGSFSTLEIQRTEQGDSAMYLCASSSLLEETQYFGPGTRLLVL.

The genes are TRBV28 and TRBJ1-5; the D is unclear. The CDR3 spans 14 residues. V gave up 6 bases and J gave up 4 bases, with 13 bases separating them. CDR1 and CDR2 (germline): MDHEN, SYDVKM. The CDR3 nucleotides read TGTGCCAGCAGCCCCTGGATCGGGAATCAGCCCCAGCATTTT. This encodes CASSPWIGNQPQHF.

This clonotype has just a few counts. This may be a read error, as it is one base from a much larger clone. This CDR3 fails to terminate in the conserved phenylalanine or tryptophan, so it likely reflects a read error. The chain carries TRBV19 and TRBJ2-7; D is possibly TRBD1 or TRBD2 (5 bases each). The germline CDR1 and CDR2 sequences are LNHDA and SQIVND (reference sequence). CDR3 length: 16 amino acids. V gave up 6 bases and J gave up 2 bases, with 20 bases separating them. CDR3 bases: TGTGCCAGTAGAAGACTCGGGACCCCAGTCGCCTACGAGCAGTACTCC. Its translation: CASRRLGTPVAYEQYS.

This clonotype appeared many times. The J gene is TRBJ2-7, the V gene TRBV5-5, with D tentatively TRBD2 (6 bases). V was shortened by 3 bases and J by 0 bases, with 16 bases between the two germline ends. The germline gives CDR1 SGHKS, CDR2 YYEKEE (reference sequence). This CDR3 is 16 amino acids long. The CDR3 region is CASSSPLALSSYEQYF. The CDR3 coding sequence is TGTGCCAGCAGCTCACCTCTAGCGTTAAGCTCCTACGAGCAGTACTTC. The full variable domain, in which reference TRBV5-5 and TRBJ2-7 provide the parts outside the CDR3, is DAGVTQSPTHLIKTRGQQVTLRCSPISGHKSVSWYQQVLGQGPQFIFQYYEKEERGRGNFPDRFSARQFPNYSSELNVNALLLGDSALYLCASSSPLALSSYEQYFGPGTRLTVT.

This clonotype was seen repeatedly, ten times or more. The genes are TRBV6-2 or TRBV6-3 and TRBJ2-4, with D perhaps matching TRBD2 (5 bases). CDR3 length: 14 amino acids. Trimming took off 9 bases at V and 0 bases at J, with 12 bases between the two ends. Germline V CDR1 and CDR2: MNHEY, SVGEGT. The CDR3 sequence is CASAGVLAKNIQYF. In nucleotides, the CDR3 is TGTGCCAGTGCGGGTGTTTTAGCCAAAAACATTCAGTACTTC.

This clonotype has a count of ten or more. V is TRBV3-1 and J is TRBJ2-1, with 8 bases fitting TRBD2. The CDR3 runs to 14 residues. V shed 1 base, J shed 6 bases, and the junction held 2 bases outside the gene matches. The germline V gene encodes CDR1 LGHDT and CDR2 YNNKEL (reference sequence). CDR3 in amino acids: CASSQGTSLNEQFF. Here the CDR3 DNA reads TGTGCCAGCAGCCAAGGGACTAGCCTCAATGAGCAGTTCTTC.

The V and J genes are TRBV5-5 and TRBJ2-5; 10 bases are shared with TRBD2. Per the germline V gene, CDR1 is SGHKS and CDR2 is YYEKEE (reference sequence). The CDR3 length is 16 residues. The J segment lost 3 bases and the V segment lost 3 bases, leaving 8 bases of the junction unmatched. The CDR3 is CASSSYLAGVEETQYF. The CDR3 DNA sequence: TGTGCCAGCAGCTCATATCTAGCGGGAGTAGAAGAGACCCAGTACTTC. Combining the CDR3 with reference TRBV5-5 and TRBJ2-5 gives the whole variable domain DAGVTQSPTHLIKTRGQQVTLRCSPISGHKSVSWYQQVLGQGPQFIFQYYEKEERGRGNFPDRFSARQFPNYSSELNVNALLLGDSALYLCASSSYLAGVEETQYFGPGTRLLVL.

Regarding this clonotype: A much larger clonotype is one base distant, so this may be a read error. The rearrangement uses TRBV28 and TRBJ1-2, with 11 bases matching TRBD1. CDR3 length: 16 amino acids. Germline CDR1 MDHEN, CDR2 SYDVKM. V lost 5 bases, J lost 4 bases, and 9 bases stayed unmatched. CDR3 amino acids: CASSDPGQGGSYGYTF. Here the CDR3 DNA reads TGTGCCAGCAGTGACCCGGGACAGGGGGGAAGCTATGGCTACACCTTC.

Ten or more counts support this clonotype. The rearrangement uses TRBV5-6 and TRBJ1-1; D unclear. Germline CDR1 SGHDT, CDR2 YYEEEE. CDR3 length equals 11 residues. Between the trimmed V and J ends, which lost 5 bases and 7 bases, there was a span of 9 bases. CDR3 region: CASSLGSEAFF. The CDR3, as DNA: TGTGCCAGCAGTTTAGGCAGTGAAGCTTTCTTT.

The rearrangement joins TRBV6-5 to TRBJ1-5, with D unclear. This CDR3 spans 13 amino acids. V was shortened by 3 bases and J by 7 bases, with 10 bases between the two germline ends. CDR1 MNHEY and CDR2 SVGAGI come from the germline V gene. The CDR3 DNA follows: TGTGCCAGCAGTTATGACGGATCCCAGCCCCAGCATTTT. Translating it yields CASSYDGSQPQHF.